The 20 T cell receptor beta chains below were found in one sample sequenced in a study of OX40 agonist ivuxolimab in advanced cancers. Method: immunoSEQ multiplex PCR; TCRdb's copy keeps in-frame clones and lacks some. The sample consists of tens of thousands of clones, approximately 82% of them appearing once. Sequenced material: CD4+ or CD8+ T cells sorted from blood, taken in a trial of the OX40 agonist ivuxolimab. The receptors stem from an adult with an advanced solid tumor such as melanoma, head and neck, liver or kidney cancer.

The table lists this clone with a count of one. The chain carries TRBV14 and TRBJ2-3; 10 bases fit TRBD2. After removal of 0 bases from V and 7 bases from J, the junction contained 4 bases not matched to a gene. CDR3 length: 15 residues. Germline CDR1 and CDR2: SGHDN and FVKESK. The CDR3 region has the DNA TGTGCCAGCAGCCAAGATCGGACTAGCGGAAATACGCAGTATTTT. Its translation: CASSQDRTSGNTQYF.

This clone was observed a few times. This sequence joins TRBV23-1 and TRBJ2-2; D remains unclear. TRBV23-1 is given ORF status, its function remaining uncertain. Deletions cut 0 bases from V and 6 bases from J, with 11 bases between. This CDR3 has 15 amino acids. CDR3 residues: CASSQSWQPPGELFF. The DNA of the CDR3 is TGCGCCAGCAGTCAATCGTGGCAGCCTCCCGGGGAGCTGTTTTTT.

The chain couples TRBV5-4 to TRBJ2-1; 11 bases map to TRBD2. The V gene end was trimmed by 1 base and the J gene end by 6 bases; junction bases not matched to a gene: 9. The CDR3 loop spans 17 amino acids. Germline CDR1 SGHNT, CDR2 YYREEE (reference sequence). CDR3: CASSLFTSGSKGNEQFF. CDR3 in DNA: TGTGCCAGCAGCTTGTTTACTAGCGGGAGCAAGGGCAATGAGCAGTTCTTC.

This clone has just a few counts. The rearrangement uses TRBV7-9 and TRBJ1-1, with a tentative D call TRBD1 (5 bases). CDR1 SEHNR and CDR2 FQNEAQ come from the germline V gene (reference sequence). The germline V and J ends were trimmed by 5 bases and 0 bases, with 13 bases remaining between them. The CDR3 has 15 residues. The DNA for the CDR3 is TGTGCCAGCAGCGGGTCCAGGGTTTTGAACACTGAAGCTTTCTTT. Protein sequence: CASSGSRVLNTEAFF.

The V call is TRBV11-2, the J call TRBJ2-1; possible D gene TRBD2, 6 bases. CDR1 is SGHAT, CDR2 FQNNGV, per germline. CDR3 length: 14 amino acids. Trimming stripped 4 bases from V and 3 bases from J, with 10 bases between. Here the CDR3 reads CASSSGLSYNEQFF. As DNA, the CDR3 is TGTGCCAGCAGCTCCGGACTAAGCTACAATGAGCAGTTCTTC.

V gene TRBV2 combines with J gene TRBJ2-3; no clear D. The V end was cut by 1 base, the J end by 0 bases, with 5 bases between. Germline V gene lookup returns CDR1 SNHLY and CDR2 FYNNEI. The CDR3 is 14 residues long. The CDR3 is CASSEGLSTDTQYF. As DNA, the CDR3 is TGTGCCAGCAGTGAAGGACTGAGCACAGATACGCAGTATTTT.

This clone has just a few counts. Other nucleotide sequences from this sample produce the same CDR3. CDR3 in DNA: TGTGCCAGCAGCCCCTCACAGGGTAACACTGAAGCTTTCTTT. It specifies CASSPSQGNTEAFF. The V and J genes are TRBV6-4 and TRBJ1-1, with D perhaps matching TRBD1 (6 bases). This CDR3 has 14 amino acids. The V end lost 6 bases, the J end lost 2 bases, and 13 bases lay between the germline ends. Germline V gene sequence: CDR1 MRHNA, CDR2 SNTAGT.

This chain joins TRBV5-1 and TRBJ1-3; D may be TRBD1 (6 bases). The CDR3 contains 16 residues. The V end was cut by 3 bases, the J end by 0 bases, with 13 bases between. Looked up from germline, CDR1 is SGHRS and CDR2 is YFSETQ. In DNA form, the CDR3 reads TGCGCCAGCAGCTCTGGTGCAGGGGACTCTGGAAACACCATATATTTT. It encodes CASSSGAGDSGNTIYF.

The chain joins TRBV29-1 to TRBJ1-6; maybe TRBD1 (5 bases). The germline V and J ends were trimmed by 4 bases and 10 bases, with 11 bases remaining between them. This CDR3 spans 12 amino acids. Germline V gene sequence: CDR1 SQVTM, CDR2 ANQGSEA. The CDR3 coding sequence is TGCAGCGTTGGGGACCGGGGATCACCCCTCCACTTT. It specifies CSVGDRGSPLHF.

This chain links TRBV4-3 with TRBJ2-2; D is undetermined. The CDR3 runs 16 residues. The germline V gene encodes CDR1 LGHNA and CDR2 YSLEER. The V and J ends lost 1 base and 0 bases respectively, with 9 bases between them. The CDR3 region has the DNA TGCGCCAGCAGCCAAGTAGGCCAGACGAACACCGGGGAGCTGTTTTTT. It is translated as CASSQVGQTNTGELFF.

V and J are TRBV18 and TRBJ1-3; D gene ambiguous. This CDR3 is built from 17 residues. CDR1 is KGHSH, CDR2 LQKENI, per germline. Trimming removed 3 bases from V and 4 bases from J, with 19 bases in between. This CDR3 is CASSPTQLTRSGNTIYF. The CDR3 DNA reads TGTGCCAGCTCACCGACACAACTCACAAGGTCGGGAAACACCATATATTTT.

The chain combines TRBV10-3 with TRBJ2-5; possibly TRBD1 for D (5 bases). The closer fit of TRBJ2-7 to the DNA end suggests the J call may be wrong. Germline CDR1 and CDR2: ENHRY and SYGVKD. The CDR3 is 14 residues long. The CDR3, as DNA: TGTGCCATCAGTGAACCCGGACAAACCTACGAGCAGTACTTC. Protein sequence: CAISEPGQTYEQYF.

The genes are TRBV4-3 and TRBJ2-7; TRBD2 matches 9 bases. Germline CDR1 LGHNA, CDR2 YSLEER. The junction had 6 bases not matched to a gene; V was cut back by 0 bases and J by 3 bases. This CDR3 spans 16 amino acids. CDR3 protein: CASSQDLSSGIYEQYF. The CDR3 region has the DNA TGCGCCAGCAGCCAAGATTTGTCTAGCGGGATCTACGAGCAGTACTTC.

CDR3 nucleotides: TGCGCCAGCAGCCAAGGGTCTAGCGGGAGTGAGACCCAGTACTTC. This translates into CASSQGSSGSETQYF. The chain uses TRBV4-3 and TRBJ2-5, with 10 bases identical to TRBD2. Trimming cost V 1 base and J 5 bases; bases outside gene matches: 4. The CDR3 is 15 residues long. CDR1 and CDR2 (germline): LGHNA, YSLEER.

The rearrangement joins TRBV7-2 to TRBJ1-5; 8 bases agree with TRBD1. The CDR3 is 14 residues long. Germline assignment: CDR1 SGHTA and CDR2 FQGNSA. Losses at the gene ends were 2 bases for V and 8 bases for J; bases not matched to a gene: 5. CDR3: CASSLSGGQEPQHF. The CDR3 nucleotides read TGTGCCAGCAGCTTATCAGGGGGACAGGAGCCCCAGCATTTT.

V gene TRBV11-3 combines with J gene TRBJ2-7; D not resolved. The CDR3 spans 11 residues. CDR1 and CDR2 (germline): SGHNT, YENEEA. Trimming took off 4 bases at V and 6 bases at J, with 7 bases between the two ends. Here the CDR3 DNA reads TGTGCCAGCAGCTCTACCCTCGAGCAGTACTTC. This translates into CASSSTLEQYF.

V and J are TRBV29-1 and TRBJ2-5, with TRBD1 as a possible D gene (6 bases). The V end was cut by 6 bases, the J end by 4 bases, with 18 bases between. CDR3 length equals 14 residues. Germline CDR1 and CDR2: SQVTM and ANQGSEA. This CDR3 is CSVYLQGSPETQYF. CDR3 sequence (DNA): TGCAGCGTGTATCTACAGGGATCTCCAGAGACCCAGTACTTC.

This sequence joins TRBV2 and TRBJ1-2; 8 nucleotides match TRBD1. The CDR3 length is 14 residues. The V gene's germline CDR1 is SNHLY and CDR2 FYNNEI. With 2 bases clipped from V and 7 bases from J, the junction kept 6 bases outside the gene matches. CDR3 in amino acids: CASSETSGGGGYTF. CDR3 bases: TGTGCCAGCAGTGAAACTTCAGGGGGCGGTGGCTACACCTTC.

CDR3 loop: CASSDSSGRADEQFF. CDR3 coding DNA: TGTGCCAGCAGCGATTCTAGCGGGAGGGCGGATGAGCAGTTCTTC. This chain uses TRBV9 with TRBJ2-1; 12 bases line up with TRBD2. Per germline, CDR1 SGDLS and CDR2 YYNGEE. J gave up 8 bases and V 3 bases, and 6 bases lay outside the gene matches. The CDR3 runs to 15 residues.

This clone turned up a few times. The CDR3 nucleotides are TGTGCCTGGAGGAGGGGGACAGGTTACGAAAAACTGTTTTTT. Encoded protein: CAWRRGTGYEKLFF. V usage is TRBV30 and J usage is TRBJ1-4; 8 positions agree with TRBD1. V gave up 3 bases and J gave up 8 bases; unmatched junction bases: 8. The V gene's germline CDR1 is GTSNPN and CDR2 SVGIG (reference sequence). The CDR3 runs 14 residues.